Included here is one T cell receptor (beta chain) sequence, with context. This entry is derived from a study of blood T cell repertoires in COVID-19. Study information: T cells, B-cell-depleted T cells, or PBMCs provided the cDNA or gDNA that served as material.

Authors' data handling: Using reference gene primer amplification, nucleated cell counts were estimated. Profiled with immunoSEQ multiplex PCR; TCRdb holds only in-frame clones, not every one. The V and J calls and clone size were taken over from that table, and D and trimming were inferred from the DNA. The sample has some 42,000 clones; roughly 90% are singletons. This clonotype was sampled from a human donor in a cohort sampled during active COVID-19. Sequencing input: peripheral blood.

CDR3 coding DNA: TGTGCCAGCAGCTTAGTCCCGGACAGAAACACTGAAGCTTTCTTT. This encodes CASSLVPDRNTEAFF. The chain combines TRBV11-2 with TRBJ1-1, with D possibly matching TRBD1 (6 bases). Germline V gene sequence: CDR1 SGHAT, CDR2 FQNNGV. V dropped 1 base and J dropped 2 bases, with 11 bases sitting between them. This CDR3 comprises 15 residues.